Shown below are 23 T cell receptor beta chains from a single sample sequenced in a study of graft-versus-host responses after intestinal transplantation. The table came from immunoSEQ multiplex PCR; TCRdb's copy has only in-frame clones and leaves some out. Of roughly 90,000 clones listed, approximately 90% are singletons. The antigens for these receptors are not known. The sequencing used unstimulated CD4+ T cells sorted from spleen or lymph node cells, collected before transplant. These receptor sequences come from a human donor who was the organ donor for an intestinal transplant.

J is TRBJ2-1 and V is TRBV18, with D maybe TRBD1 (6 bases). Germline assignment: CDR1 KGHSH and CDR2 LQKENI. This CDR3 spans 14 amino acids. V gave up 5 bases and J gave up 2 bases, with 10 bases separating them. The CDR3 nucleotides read TGTGCCAGCTCAAACAGGGACGCCTACAATGAGCAGTTCTTC. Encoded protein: CASSNRDAYNEQFF.

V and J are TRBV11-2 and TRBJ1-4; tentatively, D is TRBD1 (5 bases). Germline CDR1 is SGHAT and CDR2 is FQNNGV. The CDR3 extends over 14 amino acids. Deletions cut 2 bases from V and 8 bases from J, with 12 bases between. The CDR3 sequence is CASSLIQGGEKLFF. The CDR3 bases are TGTGCCAGCAGCTTAATTCAGGGTGGAGAAAAACTGTTTTTT. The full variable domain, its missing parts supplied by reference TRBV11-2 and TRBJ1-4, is EAGVAQSPRYKIIEKRQSVAFWCNPISGHATLYWYQQILGQGPKLLIQFQNNGVVDDSQLPKDRFSAERLKGVDSTLKIQPAKLEDSAVYLCASSLIQGGEKLFFGSGTQLSVL.

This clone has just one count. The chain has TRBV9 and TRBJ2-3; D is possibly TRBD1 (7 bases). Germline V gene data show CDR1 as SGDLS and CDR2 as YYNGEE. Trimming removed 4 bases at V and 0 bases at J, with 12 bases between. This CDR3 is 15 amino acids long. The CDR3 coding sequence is TGTGCCAGCAGCCTGACAGGGACTAGCACAGATACGCAGTATTTT. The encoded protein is CASSLTGTSTDTQYF. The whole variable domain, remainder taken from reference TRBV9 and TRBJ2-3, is DSGVTQTPKHLITATGQRVTLRCSPRSGDLSVYWYQQSLDQGLQFLIQYYNGEERAKGNILERFSAQQFPDLHSELNLSSLELGDSALYFCASSLTGTSTDTQYFGPGTRLTVL.

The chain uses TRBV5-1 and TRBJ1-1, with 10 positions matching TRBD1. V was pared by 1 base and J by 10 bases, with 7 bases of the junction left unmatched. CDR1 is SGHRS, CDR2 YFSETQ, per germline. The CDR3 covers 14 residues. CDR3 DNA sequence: TGCGCCAGCAGCTTGCGGGGACAGGGGACGGGAGCTTTCTTT. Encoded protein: CASSLRGQGTGAFF.

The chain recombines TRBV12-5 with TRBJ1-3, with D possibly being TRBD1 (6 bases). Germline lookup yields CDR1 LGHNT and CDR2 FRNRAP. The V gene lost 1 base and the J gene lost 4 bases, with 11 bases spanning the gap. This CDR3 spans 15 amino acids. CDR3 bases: TGTGCTAGTGGTTTGGGGACAGTAAGGGGAAACACCATATATTTT. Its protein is CASGLGTVRGNTIYF.

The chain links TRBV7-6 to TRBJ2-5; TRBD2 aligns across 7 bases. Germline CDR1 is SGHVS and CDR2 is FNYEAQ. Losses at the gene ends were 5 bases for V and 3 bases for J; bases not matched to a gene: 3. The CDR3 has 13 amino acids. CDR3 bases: TGTGCCAGCAGCGGGGGGGGGAAAGAGACCCAGTACTTC. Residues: CASSGGGKETQYF.

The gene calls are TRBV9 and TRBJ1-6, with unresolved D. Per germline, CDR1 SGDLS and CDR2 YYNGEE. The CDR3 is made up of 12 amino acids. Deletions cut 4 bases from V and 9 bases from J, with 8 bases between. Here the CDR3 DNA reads TGTGCCAGCAGCCCCTCCGGTTCACCCCTCCACTTT. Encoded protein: CASSPSGSPLHF.

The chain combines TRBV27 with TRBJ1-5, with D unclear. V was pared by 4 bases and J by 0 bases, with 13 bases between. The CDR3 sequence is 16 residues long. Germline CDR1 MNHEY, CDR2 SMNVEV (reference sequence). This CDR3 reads CASSSGGVYSNQPQHF. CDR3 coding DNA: TGTGCCAGCAGTTCGGGCGGGGTCTATAGCAATCAGCCCCAGCATTTT.

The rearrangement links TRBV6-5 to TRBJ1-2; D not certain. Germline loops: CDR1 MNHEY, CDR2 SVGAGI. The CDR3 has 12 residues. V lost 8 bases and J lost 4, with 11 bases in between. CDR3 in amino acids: CASGGNPYGYTF. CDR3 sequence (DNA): TGTGCCAGCGGAGGCAATCCCTATGGCTACACCTTC.

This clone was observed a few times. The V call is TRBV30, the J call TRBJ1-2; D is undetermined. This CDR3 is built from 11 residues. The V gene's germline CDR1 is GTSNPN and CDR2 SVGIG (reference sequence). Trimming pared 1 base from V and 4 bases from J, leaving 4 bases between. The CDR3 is CAWSAGYGYTF. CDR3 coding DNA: TGTGCCTGGAGTGCAGGCTATGGCTACACCTTC. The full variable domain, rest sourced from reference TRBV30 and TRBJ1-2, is SQTIHQWPATLVQPVGSPLSLECTVEGTSNPNLYWYRQAAGRGLQLLFYSVGIGQISSEVPQNLSASRPQDRQFILSSKKLLLSDSGFYLCAWSAGYGYTFGSGTRLTVV.

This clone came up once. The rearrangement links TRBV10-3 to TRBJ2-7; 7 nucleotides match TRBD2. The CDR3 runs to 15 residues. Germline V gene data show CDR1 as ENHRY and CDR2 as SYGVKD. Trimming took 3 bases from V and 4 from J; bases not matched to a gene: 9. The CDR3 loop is CAISDMAGVIYEQYF. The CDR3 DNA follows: TGTGCCATCAGTGATATGGCGGGGGTAATTTACGAGCAGTACTTC.

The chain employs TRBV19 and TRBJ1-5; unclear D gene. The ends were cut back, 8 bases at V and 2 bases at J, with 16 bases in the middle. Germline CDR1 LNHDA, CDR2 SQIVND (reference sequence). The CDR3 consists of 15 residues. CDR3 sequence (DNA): TGTGCCAGTCAGGTCCGCTTGTATGGCAATCAGCCCCAGCATTTT. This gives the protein CASQVRLYGNQPQHF.

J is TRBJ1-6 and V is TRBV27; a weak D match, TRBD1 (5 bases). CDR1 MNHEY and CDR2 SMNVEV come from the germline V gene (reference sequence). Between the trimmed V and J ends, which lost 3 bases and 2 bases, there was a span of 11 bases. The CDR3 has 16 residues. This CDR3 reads CASSFAGRAYNSPLHF. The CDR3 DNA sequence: TGTGCCAGCAGTTTCGCAGGGAGGGCCTATAATTCACCCCTCCACTTT.

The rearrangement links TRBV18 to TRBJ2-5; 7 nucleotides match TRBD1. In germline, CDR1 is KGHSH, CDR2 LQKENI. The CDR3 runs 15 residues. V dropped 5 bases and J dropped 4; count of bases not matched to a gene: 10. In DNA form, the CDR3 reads TGTGCCAGCTCAACCACAGGGGTGGCTGGAGAGACCCAGTACTTC. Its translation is CASSTTGVAGETQYF.

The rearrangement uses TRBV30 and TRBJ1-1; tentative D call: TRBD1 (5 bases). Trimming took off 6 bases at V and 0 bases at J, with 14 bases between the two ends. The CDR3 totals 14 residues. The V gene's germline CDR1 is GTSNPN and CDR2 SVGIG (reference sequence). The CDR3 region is CACATGLLNTEAFF. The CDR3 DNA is TGTGCCTGCGCAACGGGACTCCTGAACACTGAAGCTTTCTTT.

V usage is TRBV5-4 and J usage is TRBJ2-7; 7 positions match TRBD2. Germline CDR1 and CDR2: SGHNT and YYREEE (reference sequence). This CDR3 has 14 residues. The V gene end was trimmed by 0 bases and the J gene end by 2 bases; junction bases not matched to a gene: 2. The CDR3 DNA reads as TGTGCCAGCAGCTTGGCGCGGGAGCCCTACGAGCAGTACTTC. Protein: CASSLAREPYEQYF.

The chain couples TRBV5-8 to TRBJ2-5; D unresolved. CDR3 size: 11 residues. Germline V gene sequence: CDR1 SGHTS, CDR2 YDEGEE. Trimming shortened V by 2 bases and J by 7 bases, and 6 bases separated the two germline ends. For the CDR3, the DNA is TGTGCCAGCAGCTTCCACGGGACCCAGTACTTC. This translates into CASSFHGTQYF.

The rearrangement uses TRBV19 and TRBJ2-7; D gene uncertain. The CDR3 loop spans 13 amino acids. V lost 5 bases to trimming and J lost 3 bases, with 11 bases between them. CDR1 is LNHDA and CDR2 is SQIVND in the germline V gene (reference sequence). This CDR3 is CASSARAGYEQYF. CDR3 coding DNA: TGTGCCAGTAGTGCGCGCGCAGGCTACGAGCAGTACTTC.

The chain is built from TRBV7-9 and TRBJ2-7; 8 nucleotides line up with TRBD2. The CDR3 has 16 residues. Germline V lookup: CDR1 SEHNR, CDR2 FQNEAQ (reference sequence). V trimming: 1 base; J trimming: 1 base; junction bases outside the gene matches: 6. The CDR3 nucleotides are TGTGCCAGCAGCTTAGTCCTAGCGGGCAGATCCTACGAGCAGTACTTC. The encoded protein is CASSLVLAGRSYEQYF.

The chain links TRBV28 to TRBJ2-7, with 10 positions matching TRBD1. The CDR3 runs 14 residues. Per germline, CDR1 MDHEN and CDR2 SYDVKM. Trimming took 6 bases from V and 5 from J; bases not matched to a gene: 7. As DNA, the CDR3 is TGTGCCAGCAGCCCATGGGACAGGGGAGACGAGCAGTACTTC. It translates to CASSPWDRGDEQYF.

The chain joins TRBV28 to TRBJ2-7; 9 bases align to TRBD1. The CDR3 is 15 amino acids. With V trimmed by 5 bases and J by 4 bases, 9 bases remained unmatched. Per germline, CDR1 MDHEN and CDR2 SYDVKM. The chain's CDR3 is CASSPPGTGIYEQYF. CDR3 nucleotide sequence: TGTGCCAGCAGTCCTCCCGGGACAGGGATTTACGAGCAGTACTTC.

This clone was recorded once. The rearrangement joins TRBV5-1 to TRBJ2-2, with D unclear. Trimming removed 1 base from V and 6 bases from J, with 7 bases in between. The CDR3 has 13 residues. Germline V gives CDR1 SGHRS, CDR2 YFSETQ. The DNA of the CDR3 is TGCGCCAGCAGCTTGTTCTTAGCCGGGGAGCTGTTTTTT. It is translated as CASSLFLAGELFF. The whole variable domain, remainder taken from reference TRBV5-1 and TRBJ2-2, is KAGVTQTPRYLIKTRGQQVTLSCSPISGHRSVSWYQQTPGQGLQFLFEYFSETQRNKGNFPGRFSGRQFSNSRSEMNVSTLELGDSALYLCASSLFLAGELFFGEGSRLTVL.

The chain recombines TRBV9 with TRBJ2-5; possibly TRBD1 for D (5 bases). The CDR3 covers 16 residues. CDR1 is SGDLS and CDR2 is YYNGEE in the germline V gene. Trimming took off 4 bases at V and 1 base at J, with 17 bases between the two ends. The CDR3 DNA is TGTGCCAGCAGCCCCCGCCAAAGGGGCCGCCAAGAGACCCAGTACTTC. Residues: CASSPRQRGRQETQYF.